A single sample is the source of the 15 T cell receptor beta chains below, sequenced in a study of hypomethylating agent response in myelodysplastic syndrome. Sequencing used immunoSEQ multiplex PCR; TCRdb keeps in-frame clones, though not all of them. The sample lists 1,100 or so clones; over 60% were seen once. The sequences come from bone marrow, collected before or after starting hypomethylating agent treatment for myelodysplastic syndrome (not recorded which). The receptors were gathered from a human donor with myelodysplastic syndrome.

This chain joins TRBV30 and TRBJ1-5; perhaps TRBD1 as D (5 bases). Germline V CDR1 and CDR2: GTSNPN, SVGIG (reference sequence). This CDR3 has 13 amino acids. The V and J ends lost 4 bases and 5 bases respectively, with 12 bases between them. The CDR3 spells CAWNSWGDQPQHF. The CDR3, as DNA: TGTGCCTGGAATAGTTGGGGGGATCAGCCCCAGCATTTT.

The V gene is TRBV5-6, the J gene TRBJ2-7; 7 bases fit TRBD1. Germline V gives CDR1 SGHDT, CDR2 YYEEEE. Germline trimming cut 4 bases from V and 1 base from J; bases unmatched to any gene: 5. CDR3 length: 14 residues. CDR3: CASSQGDTSYEQYF. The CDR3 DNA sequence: TGTGCCAGCAGCCAGGGGGACACATCCTACGAGCAGTACTTC.

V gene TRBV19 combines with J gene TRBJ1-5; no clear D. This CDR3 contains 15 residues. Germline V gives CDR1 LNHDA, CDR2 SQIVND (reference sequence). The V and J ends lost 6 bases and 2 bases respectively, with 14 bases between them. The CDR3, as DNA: TGTGCCAGTAGGGGGATTCTTGGGGGCAATCAGCCCCAGCATTTT. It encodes CASRGILGGNQPQHF.

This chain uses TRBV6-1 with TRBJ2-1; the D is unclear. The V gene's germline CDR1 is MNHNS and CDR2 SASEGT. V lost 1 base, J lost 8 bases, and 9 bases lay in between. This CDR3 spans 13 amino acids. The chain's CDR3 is CASSEDPFDEQFF. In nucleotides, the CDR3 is TGTGCCAGCAGTGAAGACCCTTTCGATGAGCAGTTCTTC.

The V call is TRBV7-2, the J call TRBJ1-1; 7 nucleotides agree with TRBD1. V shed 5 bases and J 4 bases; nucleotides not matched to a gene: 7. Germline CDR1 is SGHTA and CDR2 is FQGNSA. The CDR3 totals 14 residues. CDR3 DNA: TGTGCCAGCAGCAACCGACAGGGATCCACTGAAGCTTTCTTT. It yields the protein CASSNRQGSTEAFF.

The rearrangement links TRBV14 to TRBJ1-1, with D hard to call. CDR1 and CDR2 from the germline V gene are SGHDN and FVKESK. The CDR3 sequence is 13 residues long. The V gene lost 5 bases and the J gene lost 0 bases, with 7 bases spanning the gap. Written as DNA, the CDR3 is TGTGCCAGCAGCTCGAAGATGAACACTGAAGCTTTCTTT. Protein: CASSSKMNTEAFF. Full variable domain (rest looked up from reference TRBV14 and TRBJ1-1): EAGVTQFPSHSVIEKGQTVTLRCDPISGHDNLYWYRRVMGKEIKFLLHFVKESKQDESGMPNNRFLAERTGGTYSTLKVQPAELEDSGVYFCASSSKMNTEAFFGQGTRLTVV.

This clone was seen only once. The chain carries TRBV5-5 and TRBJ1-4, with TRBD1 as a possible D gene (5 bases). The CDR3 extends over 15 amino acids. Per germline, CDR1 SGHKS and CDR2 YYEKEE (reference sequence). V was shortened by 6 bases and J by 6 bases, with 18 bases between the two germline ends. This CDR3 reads CASNPSVGGDEKLFF. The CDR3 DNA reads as TGTGCCAGCAACCCTTCTGTTGGGGGTGATGAAAAACTGTTTTTT.

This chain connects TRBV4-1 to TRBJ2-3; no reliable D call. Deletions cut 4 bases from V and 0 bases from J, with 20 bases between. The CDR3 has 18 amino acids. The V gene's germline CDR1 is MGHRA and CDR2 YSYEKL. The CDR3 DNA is TGCGCCAGCAGCCTCAATAGGGAATTTACTACTAGCACAGATACGCAGTATTTT. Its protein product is CASSLNREFTTSTDTQYF.

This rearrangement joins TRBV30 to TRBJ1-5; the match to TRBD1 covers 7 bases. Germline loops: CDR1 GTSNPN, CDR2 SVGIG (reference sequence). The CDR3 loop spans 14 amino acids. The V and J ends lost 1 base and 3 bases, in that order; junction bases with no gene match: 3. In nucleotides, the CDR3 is TGTGCCTGGAGTGAGGGACAGTTCAATCAGCCCCAGCATTTT. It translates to CAWSEGQFNQPQHF. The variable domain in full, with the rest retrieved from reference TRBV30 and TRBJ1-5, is SQTIHQWPATLVQPVGSPLSLECTVEGTSNPNLYWYRQAAGRGLQLLFYSVGIGQISSEVPQNLSASRPQDRQFILSSKKLLLSDSGFYLCAWSEGQFNQPQHFGDGTRLSIL.

The CDR3 sequence is CAWSMVSNEQFF. The DNA of the CDR3 is TGTGCCTGGAGTATGGTGAGCAATGAGCAGTTCTTC. The rearrangement joins TRBV30 to TRBJ2-1; D is undetermined. Trimming pared 2 bases from V and 6 bases from J, leaving 8 bases between. Looked up from germline, CDR1 is GTSNPN and CDR2 is SVGIG (reference sequence). This CDR3 is built from 12 residues.

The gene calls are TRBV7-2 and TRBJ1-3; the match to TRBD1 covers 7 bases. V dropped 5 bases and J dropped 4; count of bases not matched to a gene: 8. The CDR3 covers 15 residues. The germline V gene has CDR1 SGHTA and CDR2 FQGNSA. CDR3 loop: CASSPVQGGGNTIYF. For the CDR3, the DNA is TGTGCCAGCAGCCCCGTGCAGGGGGGAGGAAACACCATATATTTT. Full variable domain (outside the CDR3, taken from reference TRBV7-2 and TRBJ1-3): GAGVSQSPSNKVTEKGKDVELRCDPISGHTALYWYRQSLGQGLEFLIYFQGNSAPDKSGLPSDRFSAERTGGSVSTLTIQRTQQEDSAVYLCASSPVQGGGNTIYFGEGSWLTVV.

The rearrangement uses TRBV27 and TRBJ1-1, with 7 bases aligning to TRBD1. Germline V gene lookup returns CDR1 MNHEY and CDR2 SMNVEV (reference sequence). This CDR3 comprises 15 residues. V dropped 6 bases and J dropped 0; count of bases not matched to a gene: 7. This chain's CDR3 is CASSLEGAMNTEAFF. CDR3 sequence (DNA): TGTGCCAGCAGCCTAGAGGGGGCCATGAACACTGAAGCTTTCTTT.

This chain's CDR3 is CASSQGVTISSYEQYF. In DNA form, the CDR3 reads TGCGCCAGCAGCCAAGGGGTGACTATCAGCTCCTACGAGCAGTACTTC. V gene TRBV4-3 combines with J gene TRBJ2-7; tentatively, D is TRBD2 (5 bases). This CDR3 spans 16 amino acids. Germline-derived CDR1 and CDR2 are LGHNA and YSLEER. The V end was cut by 1 base, the J end by 0 bases, with 13 bases between.

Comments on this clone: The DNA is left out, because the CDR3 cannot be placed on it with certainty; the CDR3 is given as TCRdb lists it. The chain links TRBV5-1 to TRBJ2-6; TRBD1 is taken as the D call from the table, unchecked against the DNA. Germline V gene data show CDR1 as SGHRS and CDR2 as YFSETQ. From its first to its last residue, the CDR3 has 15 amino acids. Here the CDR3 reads CASSFQVSGANVLTF.

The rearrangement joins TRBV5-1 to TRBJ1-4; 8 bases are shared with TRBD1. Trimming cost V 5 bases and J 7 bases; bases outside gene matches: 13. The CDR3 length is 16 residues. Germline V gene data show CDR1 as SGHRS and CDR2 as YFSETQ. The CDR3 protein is CASSLNVGTGGEKLFF. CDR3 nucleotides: TGCGCCAGCAGTCTCAACGTCGGGACAGGCGGTGAAAAACTGTTTTTT.